These T cell receptor beta chains were read from a single sample in a study of spatial heterogeneity in lung cancer. TCRdb re-called the 5' RACE reads with MiXCR, one entry per CDR3 protein. The data show about 94,000 distinct CDR3 sequences, approximately 19% seen once. Specimen: PBMCs, collected at follow-up. These receptors all stem from a male donor with early-stage non-small cell lung cancer. The CDR3 runs from the conserved cysteine through the conserved F or W. The D gene is left open where the match is weak. Not every row has a clone size; where given, it reads once, few, many or a size class.

V: TRBV12-3/TRBV12-4
size: few
length: 14
D: .
J: TRBJ1-4
CDR3: CASSPGNPPEKLFF
DNA: TGTGCCAGCAGTCCCGGGAACCCCCCTGAAAAACTGTTTTTT

V: TRBV2
size: .
length: 15
D: TRBD1
J: TRBJ1-4
CDR3: CASSPQGKANEKLFF
DNA: TGTGCCAGCAGCCCACAGGGGAAGGCTAATGAAAAACTGTTTTTT

V: TRBV4-3
size: many
length: 14
D: .
J: TRBJ2-1
CDR3: CASSPRDANNEQFF
DNA: TGCGCCAGCAGCCCCCGGGACGCCAACAATGAGCAGTTCTTC

V: TRBV2
size: .
length: 12
D: .
J: TRBJ2-7
CDR3: CASLSRPYEQYF
DNA: TGTGCCAGCTTGTCACGCCCCTACGAGCAGTACTTC

V: TRBV2
size: many
length: 13
D: .
J: TRBJ2-1
CDR3: CASSESGYLGQFF
DNA: TGTGCCAGCAGTGAATCGGGGTACCTGGGGCAGTTCTTC

V: TRBV2
size: few
length: 15
D: TRBD1
J: TRBJ2-2
CDR3: CASRGTGTETGELFF
DNA: TGTGCCAGCAGGGGGACAGGGACGGAGACCGGGGAGCTGTTTTTT

V: TRBV9
size: many
length: 14
D: TRBD2
J: TRBJ2-3
CDR3: CASSVALAEHTQYF
DNA: TGTGCCAGCAGCGTAGCGCTAGCGGAGCATACGCAGTATTTT

V: TRBV20-1
size: .
length: 12
D: .
J: TRBJ2-7
CDR3: CSARDLAAVQYF
DNA: TGCAGTGCTAGAGATTTAGCAGCCGTGCAGTACTTC

V: TRBV11-2
size: .
length: 15
D: .
J: TRBJ1-4
CDR3: CASSLDPALGEKLFF
DNA: TGTGCCAGCAGCTTAGACCCGGCTCTGGGTGAAAAACTGTTTTTT

V: TRBV3-1
size: .
length: 15
D: .
J: TRBJ2-1
CDR3: CASSPINAGSNEQFF
DNA: TGTGCCAGCAGCCCAATTAATGCGGGATCGAATGAGCAGTTCTTC

V: TRBV7-9
size: many
length: 12
D: .
J: TRBJ2-3
CDR3: CASSPIGDTQYF
DNA: TGTGCCAGCAGCCCTATTGGGGATACGCAGTATTTT

V: TRBV7-2
size: .
length: 15
D: .
J: TRBJ2-1
CDR3: CASSLEIASSNEQFF
DNA: TGTGCCAGCAGCTTAGAAATCGCTAGCTCGAATGAGCAGTTCTTC

V: TRBV5-6
size: .
length: 16
D: .
J: TRBJ1-3
CDR3: CASSPGGIYSGNTIYF
DNA: TGTGCCAGCAGCCCTGGAGGCATCTACTCTGGAAACACCATATATTTT

V: TRBV7-9
size: many
length: 14
D: .
J: TRBJ1-2
CDR3: CASSSRRDSYGYTF
DNA: TGTGCCAGCAGCTCCCGGCGAGACAGCTATGGCTACACCTTC

V: TRBV20-1
size: few
length: 12
D: .
J: TRBJ2-5
CDR3: CSASSRQETQYF
DNA: TGCAGTGCTAGTTCCAGACAAGAGACCCAGTACTTC

V: TRBV4-2
size: .
length: 14
D: .
J: TRBJ1-5
CDR3: CASSQAGENRAQHF
DNA: TGTGCCAGCAGCCAAGCAGGGGAAAACAGGGCCCAGCATTTT

V: TRBV20-1
size: .
length: 15
D: TRBD1
J: TRBJ1-1
CDR3: CSASYGTELNTEAFF
DNA: TGCAGTGCTAGTTACGGGACAGAACTGAACACTGAAGCTTTCTTT

V: TRBV5-1
size: many
length: 13
D: .
J: TRBJ1-2
CDR3: CASSSAENYGYTF
DNA: TGCGCCAGCAGCTCCGCGGAGAACTATGGCTACACCTTC

V: TRBV20-1
size: .
length: 14
D: TRBD2
J: TRBJ2-7
CDR3: CSANDGRTSYEQYF
DNA: TGCAGTGCTAATGACGGGAGGACGTCCTACGAGCAGTACTTC

V: TRBV12-3/TRBV12-4
size: once
length: 17
D: TRBD2
J: TRBJ2-5
CDR3: CASSLAHSGRNQETQYF
DNA: TGTGCCAGCAGTTTAGCGCATAGCGGGAGGAACCAAGAGACCCAGTACTTC

V: TRBV6-5
size: .
length: 16
D: TRBD2
J: TRBJ2-1
CDR3: CASSLASGRVPNEQFF
DNA: TGTGCCAGCAGTTTAGCTAGCGGCAGGGTCCCAAACGAGCAGTTCTTC

V: TRBV14
size: many
length: 16
D: .
J: TRBJ2-2
CDR3: CASSPRPRPNTGELFF
DNA: TGTGCCAGCAGCCCCAGGCCCCGACCGAACACCGGGGAGCTGTTTTTT

V: TRBV7-2
size: .
length: 13
D: .
J: TRBJ1-2
CDR3: CASSPPGYHGYTF
DNA: TGTGCCAGCAGTCCTCCAGGGTATCATGGCTACACCTTC

V: TRBV2
size: few
length: 17
D: .
J: TRBJ2-5
CDR3: CASRGNRGRGAQETQYF
DNA: TGTGCCAGCAGGGGCAATCGTGGCCGGGGGGCACAAGAGACCCAGTACTTC

V: TRBV2
size: many
length: 15
D: .
J: TRBJ1-6
CDR3: CASSEDISYNSPLHF
DNA: TGTGCCAGCAGTGAAGACATCTCCTATAATTCACCCCTCCACTTT

V: TRBV7-9
size: medium-sized
length: 13
D: .
J: TRBJ2-5
CDR3: CASSLVNQETQYF
DNA: TGTGCCAGCAGCTTAGTAAACCAAGAGACCCAGTACTTC

V: TRBV12-3/TRBV12-4
size: few
length: 11
D: .
J: TRBJ2-7
CDR3: CASSLAHEQYF
DNA: TGTGCCAGCAGTTTAGCCCACGAGCAGTACTTC

V: TRBV27
size: few
length: 14
D: .
J: TRBJ1-2
CDR3: CASSLDGSDYGYTF
DNA: TGTGCCAGCAGCCTCGACGGGAGTGACTATGGCTACACCTTC

V: TRBV7-2
size: .
length: 14
D: .
J: TRBJ2-7
CDR3: CASSLARGPYEQYF
DNA: TGTGCCAGCAGCTTAGCTAGGGGCCCCTACGAGCAGTACTTC

V: TRBV30
size: .
length: 14
D: .
J: TRBJ1-5
CDR3: CAWSRVYSNQPQHF
DNA: TGTGCCTGGAGCAGGGTTTATAGCAATCAGCCCCAGCATTTT

V: TRBV6-2/TRBV6-3
size: few
length: 23
D: .
J: TRBJ1-1
CDR3: CASSTSYHRGFTGSRGMNTEAFF
DNA: TGTGCCAGCAGTACGTCCTACCATAGGGGATTTACAGGGTCCAGGGGAATGAACACTGAAGCTTTCTTT

V: TRBV14
size: .
length: 16
D: .
J: TRBJ2-7
CDR3: CASSQEFAGFSYEQYF
DNA: TGTGCCAGCAGCCAAGAATTCGCAGGGTTCTCCTACGAGCAGTACTTC

V: TRBV6-6
size: .
length: 12
D: TRBD1
J: TRBJ2-7
CDR3: CASSYPTGDQYF
DNA: TGTGCCAGCAGTTACCCGACAGGGGATCAATACTTC

V: TRBV6-5
size: .
length: 13
D: .
J: TRBJ2-3
CDR3: CASSRRAEDTQYF
DNA: TGTGCCAGCAGCCGCCGGGCGGAGGATACGCAGTATTTT

V: TRBV7-2
size: .
length: 15
D: .
J: TRBJ2-4
CDR3: CASSLVLGSKNIQYF
DNA: TGTGCCAGCAGCTTAGTATTAGGCTCGAAAAACATTCAGTACTTC

V: TRBV12-3/TRBV12-4
size: many
length: 18
D: TRBD1
J: TRBJ1-5
CDR3: CASSQTGTGGGSNQPQHF
DNA: TGTGCCAGCAGCCAAACCGGGACAGGCGGCGGGAGCAATCAGCCCCAGCATTTT

V: TRBV7-2
size: few
length: 13
D: .
J: TRBJ2-2
CDR3: CASSFRNTGELFF
DNA: TGTGCCAGCAGCTTCAGGAACACCGGGGAGCTGTTTTTT

V: TRBV6-5
size: .
length: 14
D: .
J: TRBJ1-2
CDR3: CASSYSTGSDGYTF
DNA: TGTGCCAGCAGTTACTCGACGGGGTCCGATGGCTACACCTTC

V: TRBV21-1
size: few
length: 14
D: .
J: TRBJ2-7
CDR3: CASTIQGCSYEQYF
DNA: TGTGCCAGCACCATCCAGGGGTGCTCCTACGAGCAGTACTTC

V: TRBV4-1
size: .
length: 12
D: .
J: TRBJ2-1
CDR3: CASSFPRREQFF
DNA: TGCGCCAGCAGCTTCCCCAGGCGTGAGCAGTTCTTC